A selection of T cell receptor beta chains follows, all from one sample in a study of cytomegalovirus exposure and HLA in healthy donors. TCRdb's table, derived via immunoSEQ multiplex PCR, lists solely in-frame clones and lacks some. The repertoire includes more than 150,000 clones, 80% to 90% of them detected once, and 2.3% sits in the top ten. Sample: PBMCs. These receptor sequences come from a woman aged 18-29 years in good health and CMV-seronegative. CDR3s leave out the opening cysteine and the closing phenylalanine or tryptophan. The D gene is left open where the match is weak.

.	TRBV5-4	13	TRBJ2-1	ASSPEGERGNEQF
TRBD2	TRBV11-2	15	TRBJ2-1	ASSSLAGGRADNEQF
TRBD1	TRBV5-1	13	TRBJ2-1	ASSSTGGPYNEQF
.	TRBV11-2	10	TRBJ2-7	ASSPEVTEQY
TRBD2	TRBV11-2	13	TRBJ2-7	ASSLLSGGPYEQY
TRBD2	TRBV12-5	15	TRBJ2-1	ASGLGSGSRIGNEQF
.	TRBV14	12	TRBJ1-2	ASSQAGVVNGYT
.	TRBV4-1	13	.	ASSQGRDTSYEQY
.	TRBV4-1	13	TRBJ2-7	ASSHPPRQIYEQY
TRBD2	TRBV29-1	16	TRBJ2-1	SVTGGTSGSGAYNEQF
TRBD1	TRBV6-6	11	TRBJ1-2	ASSPDRVSGYT
.	TRBV19	11	TRBJ2-1	ASSPTAYNEQF
TRBD1	TRBV28	14	TRBJ2-6	ASSSFRGTGANVLT
.	TRBV7-2	13	TRBJ1-2	ASTPRRVANYGYT
.	TRBV27	14	TRBJ2-2	ASSLWQQGRTGELF
TRBD2	TRBV5-1	14	TRBJ2-1	ASSSGTSGAYNEQF
TRBD2	TRBV7-9	13	TRBJ2-1	ASSLTAGEGWEQF
TRBD1	TRBV7-3	12	TRBJ1-1	ASSSGTGHTEAF
.	TRBV27	14	TRBJ2-7	ASSLLGLKASYEQY
TRBD1	TRBV2	12	TRBJ2-7	ASLVQGAGYEQY
TRBD2	TRBV4-1	14	TRBJ2-1	ASSQVRGGAGNEQF
.	TRBV6-5	10	TRBJ1-1	ASSLRGSEAF
TRBD1	TRBV6-5	13	TRBJ2-3	ASRDRDTYTDTQY
TRBD2	TRBV7-9	13	TRBJ2-3	ASSVAGGNSDTQY
.	TRBV5-1	12	TRBJ1-1	ASSATGWDTEAF
.	TRBV29-1	11	TRBJ2-7	SVGTGTGSPLD
.	TRBV7-9	12	TRBJ1-5	ASSAQTANQPQH
.	TRBV9	11	TRBJ1-2	ASSREGNYGYT
.	TRBV4-2	11	TRBJ1-4	ASNREINEKLF
.	TRBV11-2	11	TRBJ1-4	ASRQRRGEKLF
.	TRBV4-1	17	TRBJ1-2	ASSPVLAGTPTANYGYT
.	TRBV19	12	TRBJ1-4	ASTPPLYHEKLF
.	TRBV6-1	10	TRBJ1-1	ASRRGDTEAF
.	TRBV28	15	TRBJ1-1	ASSSFGQGRTNTEAF
TRBD1	TRBV13	13	TRBJ1-2	ASSGGTGVSYGYT
.	TRBV15	12	TRBJ2-5	ATSAQGRRETQY
TRBD1	TRBV27	11	TRBJ2-1	ASRRTGGNEQF
TRBD1	TRBV27	14	TRBJ1-1	ASSWDRSPVNTEAF
TRBD1	TRBV27	10	TRBJ2-1	ASSRDRGREF
.	TRBV18	12	TRBJ1-2	ASSPRLDRDGYT
TRBD2	TRBV4-1	14	TRBJ2-7	ASSQGGAGAHYEQY
.	TRBV6-5	12	TRBJ2-1	ASSYLDLPNEQF
.	TRBV18	11	TRBJ1-2	ASSPGSNYGYT
TRBD1	TRBV5-1	12	TRBJ2-7	ASSSQGASYEQY
TRBD2	TRBV15	16	TRBJ2-2	ATSRATSGGLNTGELF
TRBD1	TRBV4-3	15	TRBJ1-4	ASSQGSPGTVTEKLF
TRBD1	TRBV14	12	TRBJ1-3	ASSQNRGGNTIY
TRBD1	TRBV5-1	13	TRBJ1-6	ASSLAGQGRSPLH
.	TRBV28	13	TRBJ2-7	ASSLFLQHLYEQY